The 25 T cell receptor beta chains below all came from one sample that was sequenced in a study of blood T cell repertoires in COVID-19. Sequencing was performed with immunoSEQ multiplex PCR; in TCRdb, only in-frame clones are kept and a portion is missing. This table has about 410,000 clones, 70% to 90% appearing once. Specimen: peripheral blood. These receptors came from a woman in her thirties or forties with COVID-19, enrolled during active disease.

J is TRBJ2-3 and V is TRBV4-2, with a weak D call TRBD1 (6 bases). The CDR3 is 15 amino acids. Trimming took 4 bases from V and 0 from J, leaving 11 bases between them. Looked up from germline, CDR1 is LGHNA and CDR2 is YNFKEQ. This chain's CDR3 is CASSRDRGSTDTQYF. In DNA, the CDR3 is TGTGCCAGCAGCCGAGATAGGGGGAGCACAGATACGCAGTATTTT.

The chain recombines TRBV3-1 (or the pseudogene TRBV3-2) with TRBJ1-2; TRBD1 aligns across 11 bases. CDR1 and CDR2 from the germline V gene are LGHDT and YNNKEL (reference sequence). This CDR3 comprises 15 residues. V trimming: 0 bases; J trimming: 7 bases; junction bases outside the gene matches: 4. CDR3 protein: CASSQDRGQGVGYTF. For the CDR3, the DNA is TGTGCCAGCAGCCAAGATAGGGGACAGGGGGTTGGCTACACCTTC.

The CDR3 nucleotides are TGCGCCAGCAGCTGGGGGGGCAGCGAAGAGACCCAGTACTTC. Translation: CASSWGGSEETQYF. V is TRBV5-1 and J is TRBJ2-5; TRBD2 might be the D (7 bases). Germline CDR1 SGHRS, CDR2 YFSETQ. The CDR3 runs 14 residues. The V gene lost 3 bases and the J gene lost 3 bases, with 12 bases spanning the gap. Full variable domain (rest looked up from reference TRBV5-1 and TRBJ2-5): KAGVTQTPRYLIKTRGQQVTLSCSPISGHRSVSWYQQTPGQGLQFLFEYFSETQRNKGNFPGRFSGRQFSNSRSEMNVSTLELGDSALYLCASSWGGSEETQYFGPGTRLLVL.

The chain couples TRBV7-6 to TRBJ2-1; no firm D call. Germline values: CDR1 SGHVS, CDR2 FNYEAQ. V lost 2 bases and J 2 bases, leaving 10 bases between the germline ends. The CDR3 consists of 15 residues. CDR3 bases: TGTGCCAGCAGCTTAACGGTTTCGACCTACAATGAGCAGTTCTTC. This gives the protein CASSLTVSTYNEQFF.

The V gene is TRBV7-8, the J gene TRBJ1-5; 9 nucleotides line up with TRBD1. There are 17 residues in the CDR3. With 5 bases clipped from V and 4 bases from J, the junction kept 12 bases outside the gene matches. The germline CDR1 and CDR2 sequences are SGHVS and FQNEAQ. This chain's CDR3 is CASSPRPSDRGNQPQHF. The CDR3 DNA reads TGTGCCAGCAGCCCTAGACCCTCGGACAGGGGAAATCAGCCCCAGCATTTT.

V and J are TRBV19 and TRBJ1-1; possibly TRBD1 for D (5 bases). Germline lookup yields CDR1 LNHDA and CDR2 SQIVND (reference sequence). V lost 3 bases and J 5 bases, leaving 13 bases between the germline ends. The CDR3 is 14 amino acids. This CDR3 reads CASSIRGTGTEAFF. CDR3 nucleotides: TGTGCCAGTAGTATTCGGGGGACGGGAACTGAAGCTTTCTTT.

The chain joins TRBV4-2 to TRBJ1-3, with 9 bases identical to TRBD1. There are 16 residues in the CDR3. V was clipped by 0 bases and J by 3 bases; unmatched bases: 3. Germline CDR1 and CDR2: LGHNA and YNFKEQ. The CDR3 here is CASSQDPGQGGNTIYF. The CDR3 region has the DNA TGTGCCAGCAGCCAAGATCCGGGACAGGGTGGAAACACCATATATTTT.

The rearrangement links TRBV7-2 to TRBJ1-2, with 8 bases fitting TRBD1. Trimming at V came to 1 base and at J to 6 bases, leaving 10 bases not matched to a gene. CDR1 and CDR2 from the germline V gene are SGHTA and FQGNSA. The CDR3 loop spans 16 amino acids. The CDR3: CASSLGRQGAPDGYTF. Here the CDR3 DNA reads TGTGCCAGCAGCTTAGGGAGGCAGGGGGCGCCTGATGGCTACACCTTC.

The genes are TRBV5-4 and TRBJ1-1; a possible D gene is TRBD1 (6 bases). Germline assignment: CDR1 SGHNT and CDR2 YYREEE (reference sequence). The CDR3 loop spans 13 amino acids. Trimming removed 5 bases from V and 5 bases from J, with 13 bases in between. The CDR3 bases are TGTGCCAGCAGGGTGATTCAGGGGACTGAAGCTTTCTTT. This gives the protein CASRVIQGTEAFF.

The chain joins TRBV19 to TRBJ1-4; D is perhaps TRBD1 (5 bases). Trimming removed 3 bases at V and 7 bases at J, with 12 bases between. This CDR3 comprises 14 residues. Germline V gene data show CDR1 as LNHDA and CDR2 as SQIVND (reference sequence). In nucleotides, the CDR3 is TGTGCCAGTAGTATTCCCAGGGTAAGTGAAAAACTGTTTTTT. Its protein product is CASSIPRVSEKLFF.

Remarks on this clone: Distinct nucleotide sequences in the sample also encode this CDR3. The V gene is TRBV3-1 (or the pseudogene TRBV3-2), the J gene TRBJ1-1; a possible D gene is TRBD1 (5 bases). Germline V CDR1 and CDR2: LGHDT, YNNKEL (reference sequence). This CDR3 has 13 residues. The V gene lost 4 bases and the J gene lost 1 base, with 7 bases spanning the gap. CDR3: CASSRTGNTEAFF. The CDR3, as DNA: TGTGCCAGCAGCCGTACAGGGAACACTGAAGCTTTCTTT.

As regards this clone: Different DNA sequences within this sample yield the same CDR3. The chain employs TRBV7-2 and TRBJ1-5, with D perhaps TRBD1 (6 bases). Germline V gene lookup returns CDR1 SGHTA and CDR2 FQGNSA. The CDR3 runs to 14 residues. Trimming left V 4 bases short and J 2 bases short, with 9 bases between. The CDR3 bases are TGTGCCAGCAGCTCCTCAGGGGGCAATCAGCCCCAGCATTTT. Protein product: CASSSSGGNQPQHF.

The chain joins TRBV7-6 to TRBJ1-3; maybe TRBD1 (5 bases). Between the trimmed V and J ends, which lost 1 base and 2 bases, there was a span of 18 bases. The CDR3 runs to 18 residues. Germline loops: CDR1 SGHVS, CDR2 FNYEAQ. The CDR3 nucleotides are TGTGCCAGCAGCTTAGGCCCTCGGTTCGGGGGAGCTGGAAACACCATATATTTT. Protein product: CASSLGPRFGGAGNTIYF.

DNA of the CDR3: TGCGCCAGCAGCTTGGGAGCGGGGGCCTCCTACGAGCAGTACTTC. Protein: CASSLGAGASYEQYF. The chain carries TRBV5-1 and TRBJ2-7; 8 nucleotides agree with TRBD2. The CDR3 loop spans 15 amino acids. V gave up 0 bases and J gave up 0 bases; unmatched junction bases: 2. Germline V gene data show CDR1 as SGHRS and CDR2 as YFSETQ.

The V and J genes are TRBV6-2 or TRBV6-3 and TRBJ2-3; tentatively, D is TRBD2 (6 bases). There are 19 residues in the CDR3. The germline V and J ends were trimmed by 3 bases and 4 bases, with 26 bases remaining between them. Looked up from germline, CDR1 is MNHEY and CDR2 is SVGEGT. In DNA, the CDR3 is TGTGCCAGCAGTTATCAAATTGACCGGACGGGGGATATCGCAGATACGCAGTATTTT. Protein: CASSYQIDRTGDIADTQYF.

The chain joins TRBV18 to TRBJ1-5; 9 nucleotides match TRBD1. CDR1 and CDR2 (germline): KGHSH, LQKENI. The junction had 4 bases not matched to a gene; V was cut back by 3 bases and J by 4 bases. This CDR3 is 15 amino acids long. The CDR3: CASSPQDRGNQPQHF. The CDR3 coding sequence is TGTGCCAGCTCACCCCAGGACAGGGGAAATCAGCCCCAGCATTTT.

The chain links TRBV7-2 to TRBJ1-6; 8 positions agree with TRBD1. V gave up 5 bases and J gave up 8 bases; unmatched junction bases: 11. This CDR3 is 16 amino acids long. In germline, CDR1 is SGHTA, CDR2 FQGNSA. The CDR3 loop is CASSQSPTGVYSPLHF. In DNA form, the CDR3 reads TGTGCCAGCAGCCAGTCCCCGACAGGGGTGTATTCACCCCTCCACTTT.

This clone is a singleton in its sample. The chain is built from TRBV5-1 and TRBJ1-1; 7 bases match TRBD1. This CDR3 is built from 12 residues. Germline CDR1 SGHRS, CDR2 YFSETQ. The V and J ends lost 4 bases and 6 bases, in that order; junction bases with no gene match: 3. CDR3 DNA sequence: TGCGCCAGCAGCCCCAGGGGGGCTGAAGCTTTCTTT. Its translation: CASSPRGAEAFF. Complete variable domain (other parts from reference TRBV5-1 and TRBJ1-1): KAGVTQTPRYLIKTRGQQVTLSCSPISGHRSVSWYQQTPGQGLQFLFEYFSETQRNKGNFPGRFSGRQFSNSRSEMNVSTLELGDSALYLCASSPRGAEAFFGQGTRLTVV.

The genes are TRBV25-1 and TRBJ2-5, with a possible D match to TRBD1 (6 bases). The CDR3 runs to 17 residues. Germline values: CDR1 MGHDK, CDR2 SYGVNS. Trimming shortened V by 1 base and J by 5 bases, and 20 bases separated the two germline ends. CDR3 nucleotide sequence: TGTGCCAGCAGTGAATTGTTTCGTCGGGCAGGGGACGAGACCCAGTACTTC. Encoded protein: CASSELFRRAGDETQYF.

This clone is a singleton in its sample. V is TRBV6-5 and J is TRBJ2-6; D may be TRBD1 (6 bases). Looked up from germline, CDR1 is MNHEY and CDR2 is SVGAGI. V dropped 8 bases and J dropped 0 bases, with 11 bases sitting between them. The CDR3 has 15 amino acids. The CDR3 sequence: CASLWDNSGANVLTF. CDR3 sequence (DNA): TGTGCCAGCTTATGGGACAACTCTGGGGCCAACGTCCTGACTTTC.

This chain links TRBV18 with TRBJ1-1; 7 bases are a match to TRBD1. This CDR3 comprises 12 residues. Unmatched junction bases numbered 4, after V lost 8 bases and J lost 4 bases. From germline, CDR1 is KGHSH and CDR2 LQKENI. In DNA form, the CDR3 reads TGTGCCAGCAAAGCAGGGGGCACTGAAGCTTTCTTT. The encoded protein is CASKAGGTEAFF.

The chain joins TRBV5-4 to TRBJ1-2; TRBD1 aligns across 11 bases. The CDR3 has 16 amino acids. V was clipped by 4 bases and J by 3 bases; unmatched bases: 8. Germline values: CDR1 SGHNT, CDR2 YYREEE (reference sequence). CDR3 bases: TGTGCCAGCAGCATAGGACAGGGGGCGCATCACTATGGCTACACCTTC. Protein product: CASSIGQGAHHYGYTF.

This clone was recorded once. The rearrangement links TRBV5-1 to TRBJ1-6; no firm D call. The CDR3 is 15 residues long. The germline V and J ends were trimmed by 0 bases and 9 bases, with 13 bases remaining between them. Germline V lookup: CDR1 SGHRS, CDR2 YFSETQ. The CDR3 protein is CASSLDAGRGSPLHF. As DNA, the CDR3 is TGCGCCAGCAGCTTGGATGCAGGTCGGGGTTCACCCCTCCACTTT.

This clone occurred once. The chain combines TRBV27 with TRBJ1-6; 7 nucleotides line up with TRBD1. Trimming at V came to 4 bases and at J to 7 bases, leaving 10 bases not matched to a gene. CDR3 length equals 16 residues. Germline V CDR1 and CDR2: MNHEY, SMNVEV (reference sequence). The CDR3 loop is CASSSQGEIMNSPLHF. Here the CDR3 DNA reads TGTGCCAGCAGTTCCCAGGGGGAGATAATGAATTCACCCCTCCACTTT.

The J gene is TRBJ2-3, the V gene TRBV7-9; a possible D gene is TRBD1 (5 bases). In germline, CDR1 is SEHNR, CDR2 FQNEAQ (reference sequence). The V and J ends lost 1 base and 2 bases respectively, with 10 bases between them. The CDR3 contains 15 residues. The CDR3 loop reads CASSLGGAFTDTQYF. CDR3 DNA sequence: TGTGCCAGCAGCTTAGGTGGGGCCTTCACAGATACGCAGTATTTT.